A single sample is the source of the 8 T cell receptor beta chains below, sequenced in a study of blood T cell repertoires in COVID-19. This table comes from immunoSEQ multiplex PCR, and its TCRdb copy is limited to in-frame clones, with some not included. The sample yields some 240,000 clones, around nine tenths seen once. The material sequenced was peripheral blood. The receptor source for this set is a man between 60 and 75 years old with COVID-19, enrolled during active disease.

The table lists this clone with a count of one. The rearrangement links TRBV28 to TRBJ1-2, with D possibly being TRBD1 (6 bases). Germline CDR1 is MDHEN and CDR2 is SYDVKM. The ends were cut back, 6 bases at V and 3 bases at J, with 17 bases in the middle. This CDR3 is 15 amino acids long. CDR3 amino acids: CASSPPLEGDYGYTF. The CDR3 region has the DNA TGTGCCAGCAGCCCCCCGTTAGAGGGGGACTATGGCTACACCTTC.

V gene TRBV28 combines with J gene TRBJ1-5, with D possibly TRBD1 on 6 matching bases. The CDR3 has 14 residues. V lost 5 bases and J 6 bases, leaving 14 bases between the germline ends. The germline V gene encodes CDR1 MDHEN and CDR2 SYDVKM. The chain's CDR3 is CASSRGAGVQPQHF. The CDR3 DNA reads as TGTGCCAGCAGTCGGGGGGCAGGAGTTCAGCCCCAGCATTTT.

The count of this clone is one. The chain recombines TRBV7-2 with TRBJ1-2, with D possibly being TRBD1 (5 bases). This CDR3 comprises 13 residues. Germline CDR1 reads SGHTA; CDR2 reads FQGNSA. V lost 5 bases, J lost 4 bases, and 11 bases lay in between. This chain's CDR3 is CASSPRDSYGYTF. CDR3 nucleotide sequence: TGTGCCAGCAGCCCGAGAGACAGCTATGGCTACACCTTC.

The chain has TRBV6-5 and TRBJ1-6; 9 bases fit TRBD1. Germline V gives CDR1 MNHEY, CDR2 SVGAGI. The CDR3 runs to 14 residues. V lost 5 bases to trimming and J lost 7 bases; unmatched junction nucleotides: 3. The chain's CDR3 is CASSPDRGNSPLHF. In DNA, the CDR3 is TGTGCCAGCAGTCCGGACAGGGGAAATTCACCCCTCCACTTT.

This clone was counted a few times. The chain has TRBV4-3 and TRBJ2-7; 9 nucleotides line up with TRBD2. The length of the CDR3 is 16 residues. J lost 5 bases, V lost 1 base, and 9 bases had no gene match. Looked up from germline, CDR1 is LGHNA and CDR2 is YSLEER. CDR3 residues: CASSQVLAGPPDEQYF. In DNA form, the CDR3 reads TGCGCCAGCAGCCAAGTTCTAGCGGGGCCCCCGGACGAGCAGTACTTC.

This chain links TRBV5-8 with TRBJ2-3; 7 bases are shared with TRBD1. This CDR3 is 16 amino acids long. V lost 0 bases and J lost 0; bases outside the gene matches: 4. Germline V gene data show CDR1 as SGHTS and CDR2 as YDEGEE. This chain's CDR3 is CASSLAGTASTDTQYF. CDR3 bases: TGTGCCAGCAGCTTGGCCGGGACAGCGAGCACAGATACGCAGTATTTT.

The chain joins TRBV5-1 to TRBJ1-4; perhaps TRBD1 as D (5 bases). CDR1 SGHRS and CDR2 YFSETQ come from the germline V gene. The V end lost 0 bases, the J end lost 2 bases, and 8 bases lay between the germline ends. The CDR3 spans 15 residues. CDR3 sequence (DNA): TGCGCCAGCAGCTTGGTCGGGGGGACTAATGAAAAACTGTTTTTT. Its translation is CASSLVGGTNEKLFF.

The genes are TRBV27 and TRBJ2-1; D perhaps matches TRBD1 (5 bases). Germline V gene lookup returns CDR1 MNHEY and CDR2 SMNVEV (reference sequence). This CDR3 has 14 residues. The V end was cut by 2 bases, the J end by 3 bases, with 8 bases between. As DNA, the CDR3 is TGTGCCAGCAGTTTACAGGGCCTCTACAATGAGCAGTTCTTC. Protein product: CASSLQGLYNEQFF.